This T cell receptor beta chain is drawn from a study of cytomegalovirus exposure and HLA in healthy donors. Study results and caveats: Later analysis suggested most CMV-associated TCR beta chains were HLA-restricted. A later analysis showed TCR association rates differing by HLA locus, peaking at DRB1 and lowest at HLA-C.

For this clone: Antigen unknown.

V lost 5 bases to trimming and J lost 8 bases; unmatched junction nucleotides: 11. The CDR3 loop spans 14 amino acids. CDR1 and CDR2 from the germline V gene are LGHNA and YNFKEQ. The PCR used 60 Vbeta and 13 Jbeta primers. Libraries were prepared by immunoSEQ multiplex PCR; TCRdb keeps only in-frame clonotypes and omits some of them. The listing contains about 96,000 clones. The sample taken for sequencing was PBMCs. The chain has TRBV4-2 and TRBJ1-2, with 7 bases matching TRBD1. This TCR came from a woman in her thirties in good health and CMV-seronegative. The chain's CDR3 is CASSNLTGLHGYTF. In nucleotides, the CDR3 is TGTGCCAGCAGCAACTTGACAGGGCTACACGGCTACACCTTC.